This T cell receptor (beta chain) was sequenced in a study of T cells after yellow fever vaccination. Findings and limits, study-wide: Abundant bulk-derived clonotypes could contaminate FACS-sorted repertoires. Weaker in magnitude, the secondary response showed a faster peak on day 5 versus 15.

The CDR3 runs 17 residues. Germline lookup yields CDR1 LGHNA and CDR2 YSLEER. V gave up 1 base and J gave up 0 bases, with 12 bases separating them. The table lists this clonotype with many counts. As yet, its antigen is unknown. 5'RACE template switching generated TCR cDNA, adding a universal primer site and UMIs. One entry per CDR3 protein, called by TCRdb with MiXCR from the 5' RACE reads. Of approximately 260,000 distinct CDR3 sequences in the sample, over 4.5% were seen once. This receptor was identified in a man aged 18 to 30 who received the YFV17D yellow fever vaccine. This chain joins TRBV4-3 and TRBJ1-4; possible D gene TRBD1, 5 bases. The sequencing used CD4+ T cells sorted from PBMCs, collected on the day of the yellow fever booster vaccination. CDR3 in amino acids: CASSQAWGFATNEKLFF. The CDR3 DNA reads TGCGCCAGCAGCCAAGCTTGGGGGTTTGCAACTAATGAAAAACTGTTTTTT.